This T cell receptor (beta chain) emerged from a study of T cell repertoires in cytomegalovirus infection. As for the study in general: Public TCR beta signatures marked donors with CMV infection and the matching HLA.

The V and J ends lost 2 bases and 8 bases respectively, with 13 bases between them. The CDR3 is 14 amino acids. CDR1 and CDR2 from the germline V gene are MNHEY and SMNVEV (reference sequence). TCRdb re-called the reads with MiXCR, one entry per CDR3 protein. Of hundreds of thousands of distinct CDR3 sequences in the sample, 20% to 30% are singletons; the top ten hold under 8.5%. This clonotype was recorded at least ten times. Its specificity is unknown. Broader study findings: Dominating the ex vivo response were HLA-C-restricted CMV-specific TCR beta clonotypes.

This chain connects TRBV27 to TRBJ2-1; no clear D. The receptor was isolated from a human donor in good health (CMV status not recorded). Some clones in this sample may be carry-over from other donors' samples. The sample consisted of CD8+ T cells from PBMCs. CDR3 amino acids: CASSLRSQIDEQFF. CDR3 bases: TGTGCCAGCAGTTTAAGGTCTCAAATCGATGAGCAGTTCTTC.